Sequencing of this T cell receptor (beta chain) was carried out in a study of blood T cells in healthy people across ages. This clonotype was detected only a few times. Its antigen is currently unknown. CDR3 length: 15 amino acids. The V and J ends lost 1 base and 4 bases respectively, with 11 bases between them. Germline values: CDR1 SGHAT, CDR2 FQNNGV. Primers used in a second PCR of about 7 to 12 cycles were a sample-barcoded 5' primer and a J-beta primer mix. TCRdb ran MiXCR on the 5' RACE reads and lists one entry per CDR3 protein. The sample yields approximately 1,700,000 distinct CDR3 sequences, approximately 39% seen once. Notes on the study in general: Long-lived and aged donors differed, with more naive CD4+ cells and higher diversity in the long-lived.

The V call is TRBV11-2, the J call TRBJ1-5; no clear D. The material sequenced was blood. The sequence was collected from a human donor in good health. CDR3 in DNA: TGTGCCAGCAGCTTAGCCGTTGATGGGAATCAGCCCCAGCATTTT. Translated, it gives CASSLAVDGNQPQHF.